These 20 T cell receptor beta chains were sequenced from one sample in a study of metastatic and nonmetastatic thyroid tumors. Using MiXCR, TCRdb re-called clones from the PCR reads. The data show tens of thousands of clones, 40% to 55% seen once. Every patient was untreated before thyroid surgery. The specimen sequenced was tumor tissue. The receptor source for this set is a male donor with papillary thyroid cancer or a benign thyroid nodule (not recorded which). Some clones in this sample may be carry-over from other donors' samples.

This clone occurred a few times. The CDR3 region is CASSQPGLEFYEQYF. The CDR3 DNA reads TGCGCCAGCAGCCAGCCCGGACTAGAGTTCTACGAGCAGTACTTC. The chain links TRBV4-1 to TRBJ2-7; 7 nucleotides agree with TRBD2. Unmatched junction bases numbered 8, after V lost 3 bases and J lost 3 bases. CDR1 MGHRA and CDR2 YSYEKL come from the germline V gene. CDR3 length: 15 amino acids.

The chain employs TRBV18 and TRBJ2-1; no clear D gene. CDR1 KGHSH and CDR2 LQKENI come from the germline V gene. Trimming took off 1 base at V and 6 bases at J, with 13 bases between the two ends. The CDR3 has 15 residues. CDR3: CASSPRKLRSNEQFF. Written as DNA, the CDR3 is TGTGCCAGCTCACCACGAAAGCTACGGAGCAATGAGCAGTTCTTC.

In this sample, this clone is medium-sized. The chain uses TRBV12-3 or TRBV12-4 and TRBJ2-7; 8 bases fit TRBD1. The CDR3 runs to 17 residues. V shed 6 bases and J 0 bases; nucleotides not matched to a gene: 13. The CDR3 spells CASRSHSGTGYSYEQYF. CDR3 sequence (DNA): TGTGCCAGCAGGTCGCACTCTGGGACAGGATACTCCTACGAGCAGTACTTC.

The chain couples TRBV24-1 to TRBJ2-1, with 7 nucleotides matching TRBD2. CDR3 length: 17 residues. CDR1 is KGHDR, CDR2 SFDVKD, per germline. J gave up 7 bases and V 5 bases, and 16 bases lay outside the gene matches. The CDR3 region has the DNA TGTGCCACCAGTGCCCTTAGCTTAGGGAGGGCGGGGAATGAGCAGTTCTTC. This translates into CATSALSLGRAGNEQFF.

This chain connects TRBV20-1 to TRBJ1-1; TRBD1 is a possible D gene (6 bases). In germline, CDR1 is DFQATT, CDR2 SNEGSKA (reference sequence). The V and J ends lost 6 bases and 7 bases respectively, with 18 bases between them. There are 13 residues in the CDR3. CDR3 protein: CSARDGGAGEAFF. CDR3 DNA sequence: TGCAGTGCCCGTGACGGGGGCGCGGGTGAAGCTTTCTTT.

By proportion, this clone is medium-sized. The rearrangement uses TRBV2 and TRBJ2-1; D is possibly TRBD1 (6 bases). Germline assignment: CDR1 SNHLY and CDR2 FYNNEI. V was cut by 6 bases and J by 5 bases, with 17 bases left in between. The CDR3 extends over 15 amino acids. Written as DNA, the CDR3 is TGTGCCAGCAGCGACCACAGGGTTGTCAACAATGAGCAGTTCTTC. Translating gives CASSDHRVVNNEQFF.

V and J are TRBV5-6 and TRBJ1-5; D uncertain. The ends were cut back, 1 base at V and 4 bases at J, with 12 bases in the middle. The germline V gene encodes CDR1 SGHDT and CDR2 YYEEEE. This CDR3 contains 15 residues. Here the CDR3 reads CASSLLTGGNQPQHF. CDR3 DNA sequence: TGTGCCAGCAGCTTGCTTACGGGTGGAAATCAGCCCCAGCATTTT.

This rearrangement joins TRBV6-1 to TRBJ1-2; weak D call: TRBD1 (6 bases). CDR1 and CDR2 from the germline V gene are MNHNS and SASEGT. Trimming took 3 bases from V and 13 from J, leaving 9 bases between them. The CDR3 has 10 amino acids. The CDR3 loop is CASSDTGCTF. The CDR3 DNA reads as TGTGCCAGCAGTGATACAGGGTGCACCTTC.

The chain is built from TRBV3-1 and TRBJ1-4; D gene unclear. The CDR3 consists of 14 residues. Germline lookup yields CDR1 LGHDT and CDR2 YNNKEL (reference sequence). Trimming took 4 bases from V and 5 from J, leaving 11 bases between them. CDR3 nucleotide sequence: TGTGCCAGCAGCCTATGGACGGCAAATGAAAAACTGTTTTTT. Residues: CASSLWTANEKLFF. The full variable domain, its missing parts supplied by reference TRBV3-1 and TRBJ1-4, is DTAVSQTPKYLVTQMGNDKSIKCEQNLGHDTMYWYKQDSKKFLKIMFSYNNKELIINETVPNRFSPKSPDKAHLNLHINSLELGDSAVYFCASSLWTANEKLFFGSGTQLSVL.

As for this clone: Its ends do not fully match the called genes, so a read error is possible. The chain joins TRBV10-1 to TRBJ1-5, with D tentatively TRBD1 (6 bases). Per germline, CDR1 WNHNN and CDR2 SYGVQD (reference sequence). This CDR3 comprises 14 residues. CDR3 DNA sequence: TGCGCCAGCAGTGAAGGGGGGGCCAATAAGCCCCAGCATTTT. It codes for CASSEGGANKPQHF.

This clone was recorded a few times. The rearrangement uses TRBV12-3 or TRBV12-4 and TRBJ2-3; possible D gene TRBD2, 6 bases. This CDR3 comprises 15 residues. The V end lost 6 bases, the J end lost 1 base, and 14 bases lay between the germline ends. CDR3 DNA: TGTGCCAGCAGCTTCTTCGGCGGGGGCACAGATACGCAGTATTTT. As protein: CASSFFGGGTDTQYF.

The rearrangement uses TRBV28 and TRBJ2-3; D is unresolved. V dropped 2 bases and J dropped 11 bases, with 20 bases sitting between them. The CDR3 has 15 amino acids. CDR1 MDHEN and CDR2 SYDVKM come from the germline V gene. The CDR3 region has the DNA TGTGCCAGCAGTTTAACAGCCCGCCCCCCAACGAAGCAGTATTTT. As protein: CASSLTARPPTKQYF.

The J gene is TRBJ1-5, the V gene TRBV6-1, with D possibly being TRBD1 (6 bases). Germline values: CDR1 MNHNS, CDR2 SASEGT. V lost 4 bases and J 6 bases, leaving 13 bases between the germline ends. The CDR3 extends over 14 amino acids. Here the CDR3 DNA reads TGTGCCAGCAGTGGAACAGGGATAGTTCAGCCCCAGCATTTT. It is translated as CASSGTGIVQPQHF.

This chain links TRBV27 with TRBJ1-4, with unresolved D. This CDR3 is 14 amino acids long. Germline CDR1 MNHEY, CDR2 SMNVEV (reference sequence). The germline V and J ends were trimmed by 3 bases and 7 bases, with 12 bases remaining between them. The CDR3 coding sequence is TGTGCCAGCAGTTTGAGGGCCTCAAGTGAAAAACTGTTTTTT. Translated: CASSLRASSEKLFF. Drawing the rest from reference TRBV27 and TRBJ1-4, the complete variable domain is EAQVTQNPRYLITVTGKKLTVTCSQNMNHEYMSWYRQDPGLGLRQIYYSMNVEVTDKGDVPEGYKVSRKEKRNFPLILESPSPNQTSLYFCASSLRASSEKLFFGSGTQLSVL.

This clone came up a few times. CDR3 sequence: CASSQDGVPGLAGEDTQYF. For the CDR3, the DNA is TGTGCCAGCAGCCAAGATGGGGTGCCAGGACTAGCGGGGGAAGATACGCAGTATTTT. V usage is TRBV3-1 and J usage is TRBJ2-3, with 13 bases matching TRBD2. The CDR3 runs 19 residues. V shed 0 bases and J 5 bases; nucleotides not matched to a gene: 11. The germline CDR1 and CDR2 sequences are LGHDT and YNNKEL (reference sequence).

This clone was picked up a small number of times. DNA for the CDR3: TGTGCCGCTCAGACAGGGCTCCATGAGCAGTTCTTC. It is translated as CAAQTGLHEQFF. This chain joins TRBV12-3 or TRBV12-4 and TRBJ2-1; 7 nucleotides match TRBD1. CDR3 length equals 12 residues. The V segment lost 11 bases and the J segment 8 bases; nucleotides outside the gene matches: 9.

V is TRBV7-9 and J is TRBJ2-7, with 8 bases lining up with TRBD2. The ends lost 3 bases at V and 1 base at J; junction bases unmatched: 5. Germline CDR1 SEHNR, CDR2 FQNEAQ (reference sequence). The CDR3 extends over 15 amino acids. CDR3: CASSFAGGPSYEQYF. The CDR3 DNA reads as TGTGCCAGCAGCTTCGCGGGGGGCCCTTCCTACGAGCAGTACTTC.

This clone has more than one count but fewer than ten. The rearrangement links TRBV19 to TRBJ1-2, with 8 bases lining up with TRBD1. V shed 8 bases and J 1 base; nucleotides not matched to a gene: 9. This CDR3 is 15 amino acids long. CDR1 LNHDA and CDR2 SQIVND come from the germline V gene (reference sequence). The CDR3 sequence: CASSTGQGGNYGYTF. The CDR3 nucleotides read TGTGCCAGTTCCACCGGACAGGGCGGTAACTATGGCTACACCTTC. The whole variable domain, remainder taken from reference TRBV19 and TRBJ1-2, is DGGITQSPKYLFRKEGQNVTLSCEQNLNHDAMYWYRQDPGQGLRLIYYSQIVNDFQKGDIAEGYSVSREKKESFPLTVTSAQKNPTAFYLCASSTGQGGNYGYTFGSGTRLTVV.

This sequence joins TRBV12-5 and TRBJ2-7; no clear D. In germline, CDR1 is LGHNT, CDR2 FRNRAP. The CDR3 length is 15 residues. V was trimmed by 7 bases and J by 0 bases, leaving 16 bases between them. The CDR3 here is CASAPPLAISYEQYF. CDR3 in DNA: TGTGCTAGTGCCCCCCCTCTGGCGATCTCCTACGAGCAGTACTTC.

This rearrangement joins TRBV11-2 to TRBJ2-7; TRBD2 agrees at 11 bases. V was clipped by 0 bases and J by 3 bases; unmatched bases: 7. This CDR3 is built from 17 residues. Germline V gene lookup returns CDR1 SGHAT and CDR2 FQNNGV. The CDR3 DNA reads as TGTGCCAGCAGCTTAGAAAGCGGGACTAGCGGATTCTACGAGCAGTACTTC. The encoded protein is CASSLESGTSGFYEQYF.